These T cell receptor beta chains were read from a single sample in a study of T-cell reconstitution after alpha-beta-depleted transplantation in children. TCRdb processed the PCR reads anew with MiXCR; each CDR3 protein has one entry. The sample lists 90,000 to 100,000 distinct CDR3 sequences, about 12% occurring once. The input for sequencing was PBMCs from the stem cell graft donor, taken from the stem cell graft. The origin of the receptors is a human donor who donated a stem cell graft to a child with inherited bone marrow failure. The CDR3 runs from the conserved cysteine through the conserved F or W. The order of the fields is J gene, CDR3 length, V gene, D gene, clone size, CDR3 DNA, CDR3 protein. A D gene is named only where the DNA matches it firmly. Clone size appears in some rows only: once, few, many, or a class for an expanded clone.

TRBJ2-1,14,TRBV29-1,.,many,TGCAGCGTTCCCCGGGGGGCCTCCGGGGATGAGCAGTTCTTC,CSVPRGASGDEQFF
TRBJ1-2,14,TRBV18,TRBD1,.,TGTGCCAGCTCACCGCAGACAGGGGGCGACGGCTACACCTTC,CASSPQTGGDGYTF
TRBJ1-6,14,TRBV4-2,.,many,TGTGCCAGCAGCCAACCCGGGGGGAATTCACCCCTCCACTTT,CASSQPGGNSPLHF
TRBJ2-5,13,TRBV20-1,TRBD2,many,TGCAGTGCCACTAGCGGGAGTGGGGAGACCCAGTACTTC,CSATSGSGETQYF
TRBJ2-4,12,TRBV29-1,.,many,TGCAGCGTTGCTGTCCCAGAAAACATTCAGTACTTC,CSVAVPENIQYF
TRBJ2-1,15,TRBV5-1,.,many,TGCGCCAGCAGCTTCGGGGCTAGTGGTTACAATGAGCAGTTCTTC,CASSFGASGYNEQFF
TRBJ2-1,15,TRBV7-8,.,many,TGTGCCAGCAGCTTACAGGGGAACTCCTACAATGAGCAGTTCTTC,CASSLQGNSYNEQFF
TRBJ2-3,14,TRBV27,.,many,TGTGCCAGTCAAATACAGGGTTGGACAGATACGCAGTATTTT,CASQIQGWTDTQYF
TRBJ1-2,12,TRBV10-2,.,many,TGCGCCAGCAGTCCGGGGTCCTATGGCTACACCTTC,CASSPGSYGYTF
TRBJ2-5,12,TRBV6-5,.,many,TGTGCCAGCAGTTCCGACCAAGAGACCCAGTACTTC,CASSSDQETQYF
TRBJ2-1,14,TRBV4-2,.,.,TGTGCCAGCAGCCAAGATTACGAGGGAAATGAGCAGTTCTTC,CASSQDYEGNEQFF
TRBJ1-1,14,TRBV5-5,.,.,TGTGCCAGCAGTTTGACCGAGAGGTCCTTAGGAGCTTTCTTT,CASSLTERSLGAFF
TRBJ1-2,14,TRBV5-1,TRBD1,many,TGCGCCAGCAGCCCGGGACAGGGTGTCCATGGCTACACCTTC,CASSPGQGVHGYTF
TRBJ1-2,17,TRBV6-2/TRBV6-3,.,.,TGTGCCAGCAGTTACTCGGCGCGGACCTGGAAGGACTATGGCTACACCTTC,CASSYSARTWKDYGYTF
TRBJ2-1,16,TRBV20-1,TRBD2,many,TGCAGTGCTAGAGCGGGTAGCGGGGGGGCCTACAATGAGCAGTTCTTC,CSARAGSGGAYNEQFF
TRBJ1-2,16,TRBV4-3,.,many,TGCGCCAGCAGCCAAGAGGCGACACAAGCTAACTATGGCTACACCTTC,CASSQEATQANYGYTF
TRBJ2-1,15,TRBV7-9,TRBD1,many,TGTGCCAGCAGCTTCGGGACAGGGGGCTACAATGAGCAGTTCTTC,CASSFGTGGYNEQFF
TRBJ1-2,13,TRBV6-5,.,few,TGTGCCAGCAGTTACTTCGGGGTGGGTGGCTACACCTTC,CASSYFGVGGYTF
TRBJ1-6,13,TRBV6-6,.,many,TGTGCCAGCGGTCAGGCTTATAATTCACCCCTCCACTTT,CASGQAYNSPLHF
TRBJ2-7,15,TRBV4-3,TRBD1,many,TGCGCCAGCAGCCAAACAGGGGCCCTACCCTACGAGCAGTACTTC,CASSQTGALPYEQYF
TRBJ1-1,16,TRBV2,TRBD1,.,TGTGCCAGCTCACATTATCAGACAGGGGGAAGTAGTGAAGCTTTCTTT,CASSHYQTGGSSEAFF
TRBJ2-7,15,TRBV7-8,TRBD2,many,TGTGCCAGCAGCTTAAGGACTAGCGGCTTCTACGAGCAGTACTTC,CASSLRTSGFYEQYF
TRBJ2-5,14,TRBV24-1,.,.,TGTGCCACCAGTGACCCAGGGCGAGGTGAGACCCAGTACTTC,CATSDPGRGETQYF
TRBJ1-3,17,TRBV4-3,.,many,TGCGCCAGCAGCCAAGACAGGCAGACACTACTAGGAAACACCATATATTTT,CASSQDRQTLLGNTIYF